What follows is one T cell receptor (beta chain) and its context. Antigen unknown. This specimen belongs to a study of molecular identifiers for immune sequencing clone quantification. Regarding the study as a whole: In CMV-specific effectors, clones above 20 copies held over 97% of molecules; naive, under 1%.

TCRdb reprocessed the PCR reads via MiXCR and lists one record per CDR3 protein. The sample lists over 550,000 distinct CDR3 sequences, 25% occurring once. The CDR3 is 18 amino acids. In germline, CDR1 is PRHDT, CDR2 FYEKMQ (reference sequence). Trimming removed 5 bases from V and 0 bases from J; junction bases left unmatched: 10. The sequenced material came from naive CD8+ T cells from blood, with Jurkat cell RNA spiked in. Subset defined: FACS-sorted CD8+CD4-CCR7+CD45RA+ naive T cells. The receptor comes from a human donor in good health. Some libraries in this study had Jurkat cell RNA spiked in. The chain is built from TRBV13 and TRBJ2-6; TRBD1 matches at 7 bases. The CDR3 is CASSIRQGSPSGANVLTF. The CDR3 nucleotides are TGTGCCAGCAGCATAAGACAGGGCTCCCCCTCTGGGGCCAACGTCCTGACTTTC.